This TCR beta chain derives from a study of technical replicates of blood from several donors. The CDR3 is made up of 15 amino acids. In germline, CDR1 is MNHNS, CDR2 SASEGT. The V gene end was trimmed by 4 bases and the J gene end by 2 bases; junction bases not matched to a gene: 6. The repertoire was sequenced with immunoSEQ multiplex PCR; TCRdb's copy has only in-frame clones and lacks some. Here the sample spans some 82,000 clones, about 97% being singletons. This chain links TRBV6-1 with TRBJ2-5; 8 bases map to TRBD1. The origin of this receptor is a human donor in good health. The sequenced sample was T cells isolated from PBMCs. CDR3 region: CASSVTGDVQETQYF. The DNA for the CDR3 is TGTGCCAGCAGTGTGACAGGGGATGTTCAAGAGACCCAGTACTTC.